This T cell receptor beta chain was documented in a study of blood T cells in healthy people across ages. Study findings and constraints: From one million sequenced T cells, diversity estimates were lower bounds. There was no known CMV status for donors, so expanded clonotype changes were possibly confounded. Across samples, TCR beta diversity tracked strongly with naive T cell percentage.

CDR3 length: 13 residues. Between the trimmed V and J ends, which lost 9 bases and 5 bases, there was a span of 16 bases. Turning to this clonotype: As yet, its antigen is unknown.

A sample-barcoded 5' primer and a J-beta primer mix were used in a second PCR of roughly 7 to 12 cycles. Each cDNA molecule was tagged by a template-switch adaptor with 12 random nucleotides. In TCRdb, the 5' RACE reads were re-called with MiXCR into one record per CDR3 protein. The table shows roughly 2 million distinct CDR3 sequences, with just under 50% occurring only once. Sequencing was performed on blood. This chain links TRBV12-3 or TRBV12-4 with TRBJ1-2, with a possible D match to TRBD1 (5 bases). The sequence derives from a woman aged 40 to 55 in good health. The CDR3 DNA reads as TGTGCCAGTAGGCTCTCCGGGGGGTATGGCTACACCTTC. Its protein product is CASRLSGGYGYTF.